This entry is about one T cell receptor (beta chain). What antigen it recognizes has not been identified. No base quality values were provided; no much bigger clone lies one nucleotide off. One collaborating source in Seattle enrolled patients while the patients were actively infected and followed the patients over time throughout the course of disease. Each collaborating institution followed its own protocols to collect whole blood in K2EDTA tubes. Collaborator samples were shipped for TCRbeta analysis as frozen whole blood, isolated PBMCs, or DNA extracted from either sample type. The source of the sample is a study of blood T cell repertoires in COVID-19 (dated by TCRdb to about 2020). Notes on the research overall: Collaborator samples came from the United States, Italy and Spain and covered acute and convalescent phases of COVID-19. The material from the prospective study consisted of cDNA or gDNA derived from T cells, B-cell-depleted T cells, or PBMCs. Deeply sampled blood TCRbeta repertoires from subjects exposed to, actively infected with, or recovered from COVID-19 were included in the dataset. A freely available public database, intended as a resource for researchers studying the immune response to SARS-CoV-2, is where the repertoires were released. The samples were drawn from the first 160 participants of the ongoing ImmuneRACE study and from 1,200 or so subjects provided by 6 global collaborators. A de-identified subject ID, COVID-19 status, age in years and sex were almost always included in the sample metadata. Where available, HLA class I and class II types were obtained from metadata supplied by the sample provider rather than from assay-based typing.

From V the trimming removes 5 bases and from J it removes 8 bases, while the gene matches leave 9 bases of the junction unaccounted for. CDR3 length: 15 amino acids, cysteine to phenylalanine. This entry keeps only the CDR3 DNA: 45 bases, framed from base 1. In the germline V gene (reference sequence), CDR1 corresponds to MNHEY and CDR2 to SMNVEV. TCRbeta CDR3 regions were amplified from genomic DNA using the immunoSEQ Assay, a bias-controlled multiplex PCR. Per the original workflow: The number of nucleated cells in each sample was estimated from the amplification of reference gene primers within the assay. To quantify the absolute abundance of each unique TCRbeta CDR3 rearrangement, sequence reads were collapsed and filtered. For each sample, productive Simpson clonality was calculated by taking the square root of Simpson's diversity index across productive rearrangements. Imported from immuneACCESS, the table was reduced by TCRdb to in-frame sequences with V and J called. These copies leave out some clones; in studies compared against another copy, an unresolved V gene accounts for under half, and the cause of the remainder is not known. The D gene and trimming were derived from the DNA, and the V and J assignments and clone size from that table. This sample holds 150,000 to 200,000 clones; around 95% were observed only once. 0.7% to 0.8% of the sample rests with the top ten.

Overall study results and their limits: How much clinical and demographic metadata was included differed by source and by participant, and the metadata was provided uncurated.

Material for sequencing was peripheral blood. The receptor was derived from a man aged 25-45 years with COVID-19, enrolled during active disease. This sequence uses TRBV27 and TRBJ1-4; TRBD1 aligns with 9 central bases. The CDR3 region reads CASSTLTGGAEKLFF. The base sequence is TGTGCCAGCAGTACTTTAACAGGGGGCGCCGAAAAACTGTTTTTT.